The subject of this entry is one TCR beta chain. Its antigen remains unknown. Sequenced by immunoSEQ multiplex PCR; TCRdb stores in-frame clones only, minus some. The data hold more than 85,000 clones, with roughly 90% observed a single time. The source of the sample is a study of T cell responses to AZD1222 COVID-19 vaccine. Notes on the study in general: Recipients of AZD1222 seropositive at baseline numbered only 5 or 6. Females made up more of the donors, who were largely white British, and clonal diversity may have come out too low. Dominant CD4 TCR responses targeted spike regions 160-218 and 743-854. Two AZD1222 administrations were followed by greater Spike-specific TCR breadth and depth.

Germline loops: CDR1 MNHEY, CDR2 SVGEGT. Trimming shortened V by 6 bases and J by 0 bases, and 12 bases separated the two germline ends. The CDR3 loop spans 15 amino acids. This clonotype was sampled from an adult in good health. The starting material was peripheral blood, obtained on day 0 of AZD1222 vaccination. V usage is TRBV6-2 or TRBV6-3 and J usage is TRBJ1-3; D unclear. The CDR3 region has the DNA TGTGCCAGCAGCCACCGAGGAAGCTCTGGAAACACCATATATTTT. This encodes CASSHRGSSGNTIYF.